This TCR beta chain was documented in a study of long-term antiretroviral therapy in people with HIV. Points from the study as a whole: All time points showed a repertoire dominated by clones expanded before ART.

CDR1 SGHNT and CDR2 YYREEE come from the germline V gene (reference sequence). V was pared by 3 bases and J by 0 bases, with 6 bases of the junction left unmatched. CDR3 length equals 17 residues. The assay used was immunoSEQ (version v3.0), run at survey level. Assay: immunoSEQ multiplex PCR; the TCRdb copy retains only in-frame clones and omits some. The repertoire holds some 16,000 clones, with 77% as singletons. Note on this clone: Antigen: not known.

The clonotype comes from a man in his forties with HIV. The rearrangement joins TRBV5-4 to TRBJ2-3, with 11 bases lining up with TRBD2. Here the sequenced sample was unsorted PBMCs, taken 2.1 years after starting antiretroviral therapy. CDR3 nucleotide sequence: TGTGCCAGCAGCTCACCGGGACTAGCGGCTAGCACAGATACGCAGTATTTT. Amino acids: CASSSPGLAASTDTQYF.